Here is one T cell receptor (beta chain) with its context. Losses at the gene ends were 5 bases for V and 4 bases for J; bases not matched to a gene: 7. Germline loops: CDR1 MDHEN, CDR2 SYDVKM. The CDR3 consists of 15 residues. The data were taken from a study of blood T cell repertoires in COVID-19. At the level of the study: Acute and convalescent COVID-19 specimens originated in the United States, Italy and Spain.

The cohort comprised adults aged about 18 to 100 years residing in about 25 US areas. Each recovered donor of Cohort 3 presented with two negative PCRs, clearance, or symptom resolution. Measured with immunoSEQ multiplex PCR; TCRdb has only the in-frame clones, and not every one. The repertoire holds hundreds of thousands of clones, about nine tenths seen once, with roughly 2.6% in the top ten. The TCR sequence derives from a man between 60 and 75 years old who had recovered from COVID-19. This chain uses TRBV28 with TRBJ1-1; 10 nucleotides line up with TRBD1. The material sequenced was PBMCs or T cells enriched from blood (not recorded which). The CDR3 DNA reads TGTGCCAGCAGTGGCCTGGACAGGGGGGGCACTGAAGCTTTCTTT. Amino acids: CASSGLDRGGTEAFF.